This T cell receptor (beta chain) was sequenced for a study of human CD8 memory T cell subsets. CDR1 SNHLY and CDR2 FYNNEI come from the germline V gene. The CDR3 sequence is 12 residues long. The study's findings and limits: The study sequenced T cell receptor beta chains only.

UMI-labeled 5' RACE was used, and it produced the TCR beta libraries. TCRdb re-called the 5' RACE reads; one entry per CDR3 protein, DNA not given. This sample's table reports 9,500 to 12,000 distinct CDR3 sequences. A note on this clonotype: Its specificity is not known.

This chain uses TRBV2 with TRBJ1-1. This sequence originates from a human donor in good health. The specimen was CD8+ T cells from PBMCs. The CDR3: CASSIMNTEAFF. Together with reference TRBV2 and TRBJ1-1, the CDR3 gives the full variable domain: EPEVTQTPSHQVTQMGQEVILRCVPISNHLYFYWYRQILGQKVEFLVSFYNNEISEKSEIFDDQFSVERPDGSNFTLKIRSTKLEDSAMYFCASSIMNTEAFFGQGTRLTVV.